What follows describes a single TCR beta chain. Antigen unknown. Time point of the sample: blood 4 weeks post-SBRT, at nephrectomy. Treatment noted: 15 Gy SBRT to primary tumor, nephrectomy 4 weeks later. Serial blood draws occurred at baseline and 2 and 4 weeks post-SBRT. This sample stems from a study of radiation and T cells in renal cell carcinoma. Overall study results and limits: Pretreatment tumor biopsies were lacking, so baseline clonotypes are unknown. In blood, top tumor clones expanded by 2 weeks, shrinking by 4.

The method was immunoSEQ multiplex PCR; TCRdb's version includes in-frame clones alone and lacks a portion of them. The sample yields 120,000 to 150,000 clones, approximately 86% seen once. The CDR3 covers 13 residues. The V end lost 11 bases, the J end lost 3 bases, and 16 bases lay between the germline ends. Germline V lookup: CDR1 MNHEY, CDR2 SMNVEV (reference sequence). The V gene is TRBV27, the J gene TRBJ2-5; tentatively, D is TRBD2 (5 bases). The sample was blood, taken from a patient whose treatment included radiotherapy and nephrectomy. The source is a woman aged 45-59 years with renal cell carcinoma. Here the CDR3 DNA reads TGTGCCGGACCTCATCGGGGAGAAGAGACCCAGTACTTC. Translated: CAGPHRGEETQYF.